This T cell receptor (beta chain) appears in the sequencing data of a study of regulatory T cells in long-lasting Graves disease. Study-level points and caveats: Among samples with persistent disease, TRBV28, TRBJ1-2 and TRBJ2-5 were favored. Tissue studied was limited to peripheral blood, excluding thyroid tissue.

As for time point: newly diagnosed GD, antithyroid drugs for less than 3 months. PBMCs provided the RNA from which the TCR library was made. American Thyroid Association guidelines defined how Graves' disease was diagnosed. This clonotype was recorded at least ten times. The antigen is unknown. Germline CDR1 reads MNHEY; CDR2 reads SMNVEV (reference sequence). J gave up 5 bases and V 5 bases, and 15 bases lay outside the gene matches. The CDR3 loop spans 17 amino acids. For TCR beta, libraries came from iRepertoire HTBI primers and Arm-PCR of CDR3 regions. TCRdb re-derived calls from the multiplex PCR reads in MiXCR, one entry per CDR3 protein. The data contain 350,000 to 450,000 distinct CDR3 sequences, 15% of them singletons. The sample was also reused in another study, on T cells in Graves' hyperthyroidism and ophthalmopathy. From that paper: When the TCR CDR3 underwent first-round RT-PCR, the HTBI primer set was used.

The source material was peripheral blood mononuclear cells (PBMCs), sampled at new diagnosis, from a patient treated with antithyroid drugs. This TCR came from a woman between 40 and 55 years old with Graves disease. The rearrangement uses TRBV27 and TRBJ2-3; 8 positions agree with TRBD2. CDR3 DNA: TGTGCCAGCAGTCCTAACCGAGCGGGAGAGCATGGAGATACGCAGTATTTT. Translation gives CASSPNRAGEHGDTQYF.